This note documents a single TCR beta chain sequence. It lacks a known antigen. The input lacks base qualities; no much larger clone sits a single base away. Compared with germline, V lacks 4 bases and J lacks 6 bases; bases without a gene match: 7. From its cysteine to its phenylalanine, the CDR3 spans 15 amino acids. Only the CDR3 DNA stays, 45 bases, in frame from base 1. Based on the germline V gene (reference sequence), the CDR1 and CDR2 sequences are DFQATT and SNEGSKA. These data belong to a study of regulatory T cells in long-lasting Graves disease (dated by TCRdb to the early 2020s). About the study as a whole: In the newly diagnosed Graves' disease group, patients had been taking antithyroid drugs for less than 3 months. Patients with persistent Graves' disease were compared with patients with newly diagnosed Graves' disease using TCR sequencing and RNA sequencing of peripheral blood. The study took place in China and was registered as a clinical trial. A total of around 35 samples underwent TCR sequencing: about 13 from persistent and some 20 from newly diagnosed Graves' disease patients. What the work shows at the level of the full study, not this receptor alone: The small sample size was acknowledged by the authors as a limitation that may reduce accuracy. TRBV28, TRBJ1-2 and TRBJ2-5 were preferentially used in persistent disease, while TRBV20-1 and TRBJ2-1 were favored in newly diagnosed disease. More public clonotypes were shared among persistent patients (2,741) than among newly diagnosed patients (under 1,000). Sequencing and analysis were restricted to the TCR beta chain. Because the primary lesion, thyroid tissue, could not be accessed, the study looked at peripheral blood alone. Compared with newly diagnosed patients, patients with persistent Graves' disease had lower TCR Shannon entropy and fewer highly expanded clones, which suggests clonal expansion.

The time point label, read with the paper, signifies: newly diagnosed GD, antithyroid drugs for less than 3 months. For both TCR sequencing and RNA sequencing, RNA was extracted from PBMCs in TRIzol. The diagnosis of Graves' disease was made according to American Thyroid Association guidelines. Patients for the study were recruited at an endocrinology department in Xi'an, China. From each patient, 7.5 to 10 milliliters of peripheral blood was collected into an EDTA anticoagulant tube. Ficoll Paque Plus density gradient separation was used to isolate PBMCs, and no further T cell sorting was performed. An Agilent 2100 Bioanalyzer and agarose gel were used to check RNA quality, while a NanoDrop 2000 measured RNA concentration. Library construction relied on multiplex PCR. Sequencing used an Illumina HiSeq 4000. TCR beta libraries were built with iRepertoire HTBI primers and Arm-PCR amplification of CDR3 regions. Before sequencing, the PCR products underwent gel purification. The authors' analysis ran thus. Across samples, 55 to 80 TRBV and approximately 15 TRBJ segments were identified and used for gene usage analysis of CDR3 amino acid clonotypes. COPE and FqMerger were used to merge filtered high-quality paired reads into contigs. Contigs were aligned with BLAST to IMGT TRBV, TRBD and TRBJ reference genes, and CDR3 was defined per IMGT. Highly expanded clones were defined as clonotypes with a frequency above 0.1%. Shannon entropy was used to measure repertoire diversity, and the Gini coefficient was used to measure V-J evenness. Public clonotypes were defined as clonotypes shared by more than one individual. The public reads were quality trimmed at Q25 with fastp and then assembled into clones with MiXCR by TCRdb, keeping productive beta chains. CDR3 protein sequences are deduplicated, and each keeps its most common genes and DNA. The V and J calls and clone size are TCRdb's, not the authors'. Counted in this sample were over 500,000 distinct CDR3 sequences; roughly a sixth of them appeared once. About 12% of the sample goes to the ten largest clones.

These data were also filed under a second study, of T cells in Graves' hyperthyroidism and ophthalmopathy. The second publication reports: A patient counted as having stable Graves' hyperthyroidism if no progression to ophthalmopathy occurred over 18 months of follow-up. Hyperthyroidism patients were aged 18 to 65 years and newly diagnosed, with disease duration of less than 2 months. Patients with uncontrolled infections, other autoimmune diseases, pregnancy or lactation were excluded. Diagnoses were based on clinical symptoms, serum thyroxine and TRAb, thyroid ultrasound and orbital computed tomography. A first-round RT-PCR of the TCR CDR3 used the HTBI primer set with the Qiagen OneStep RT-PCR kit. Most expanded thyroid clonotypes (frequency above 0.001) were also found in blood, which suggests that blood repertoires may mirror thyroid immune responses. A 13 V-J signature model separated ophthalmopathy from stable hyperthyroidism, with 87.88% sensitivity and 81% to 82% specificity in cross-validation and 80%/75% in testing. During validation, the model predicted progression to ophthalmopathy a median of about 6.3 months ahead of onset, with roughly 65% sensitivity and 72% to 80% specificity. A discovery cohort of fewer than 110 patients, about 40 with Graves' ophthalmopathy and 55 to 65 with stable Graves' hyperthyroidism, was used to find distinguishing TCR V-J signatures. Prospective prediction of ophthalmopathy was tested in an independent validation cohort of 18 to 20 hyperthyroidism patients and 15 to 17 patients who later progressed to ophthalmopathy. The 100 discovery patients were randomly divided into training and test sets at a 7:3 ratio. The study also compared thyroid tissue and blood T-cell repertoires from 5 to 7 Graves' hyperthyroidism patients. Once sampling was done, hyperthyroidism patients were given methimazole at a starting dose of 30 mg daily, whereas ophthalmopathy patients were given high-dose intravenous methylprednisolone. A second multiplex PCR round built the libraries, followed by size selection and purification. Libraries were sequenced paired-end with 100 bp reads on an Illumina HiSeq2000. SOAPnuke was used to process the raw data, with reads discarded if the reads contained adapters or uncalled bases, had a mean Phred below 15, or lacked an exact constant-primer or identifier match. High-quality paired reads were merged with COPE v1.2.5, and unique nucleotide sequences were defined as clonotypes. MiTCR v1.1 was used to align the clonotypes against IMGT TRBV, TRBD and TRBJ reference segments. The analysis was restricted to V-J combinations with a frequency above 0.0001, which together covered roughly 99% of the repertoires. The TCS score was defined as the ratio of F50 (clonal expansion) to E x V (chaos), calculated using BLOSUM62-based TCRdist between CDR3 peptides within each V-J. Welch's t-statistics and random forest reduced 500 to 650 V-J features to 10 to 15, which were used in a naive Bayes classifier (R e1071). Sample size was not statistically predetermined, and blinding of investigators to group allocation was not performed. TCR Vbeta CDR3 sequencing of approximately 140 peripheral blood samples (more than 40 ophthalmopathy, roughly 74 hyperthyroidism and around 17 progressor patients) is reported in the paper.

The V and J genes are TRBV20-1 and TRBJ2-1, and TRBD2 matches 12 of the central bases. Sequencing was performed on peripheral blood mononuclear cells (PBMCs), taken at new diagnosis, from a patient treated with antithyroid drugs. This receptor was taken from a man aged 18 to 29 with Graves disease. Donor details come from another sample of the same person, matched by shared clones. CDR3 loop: CSATPSGRAINEQFF. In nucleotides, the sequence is TGCAGTGCTACCCCTAGCGGGAGGGCCATCAATGAGCAGTTCTTC.